These 27 T cell receptor beta chains were all obtained from the same sample, sequenced in a study of molecular identifiers for immune sequencing clone quantification. Each CDR3 protein is one row after TCRdb ran MiXCR on the PCR reads. The repertoire has around 460,000 distinct CDR3 sequences, roughly 26% of them found once; the top ten carry approximately 0.8%. The sequenced material came from naive CD8+ T cells from blood, with Jurkat cell RNA spiked in. The subset denotes: FACS-sorted CD8+CD4-CCR7+CD45RA+ naive T cells. Receptors originate from a human donor in good health. Some libraries in this study had Jurkat cell RNA spiked in.

The genes are TRBV12-3 or TRBV12-4 and TRBJ2-7, with a weak D call TRBD2 (6 bases). The ends were cut back, 3 bases at V and 6 bases at J, with 9 bases in the middle. The CDR3 is 12 residues long. CDR3 in DNA: TGTGCCAGCAGTTTCGGAGGGATCGAGCAGTACTTC. Protein product: CASSFGGIEQYF.

This clonotype was observed many times. The genes are TRBV29-1 and TRBJ2-2; D remains ambiguous. V was pared by 1 base and J by 1 base, with 4 bases between. CDR1 and CDR2 (germline): SQVTM, ANQGSEA. CDR3 size: 13 residues. CDR3 sequence: CSVEVGNTGELFF. The CDR3 DNA reads as TGCAGCGTTGAAGTAGGGAACACCGGGGAGCTGTTTTTT.

As for this clonotype: This may come from a read error, since a much larger clone is one base off. Here the CDR3 DNA reads TGCGCCGGCAGCCAAGATGCCGGGATTGAGCAGTTCTTC. This translates into CAGSQDAGIEQFF. J is TRBJ2-1 and V is TRBV4-3, with D possibly TRBD2 on 5 matching bases. CDR3 length equals 13 residues. Germline loops: CDR1 LGHNA, CDR2 YSLEER.

This clonotype was detected ten times or more. The gene calls are TRBV20-1 and TRBJ2-7, with 9 nucleotides matching TRBD1. The V segment lost 5 bases and the J segment 5 bases; nucleotides outside the gene matches: 7. CDR3 length equals 13 residues. CDR1 is DFQATT, CDR2 SNEGSKA, per germline (reference sequence). The CDR3 bases are TGCAGTGCTGATAACAGGGGGCGCGACGAGCAGTACTTC. Translating it yields CSADNRGRDEQYF.

This clonotype came up many times. J is TRBJ2-7 and V is TRBV4-3, with 7 bases that match TRBD2. This CDR3 comprises 16 residues. Germline CDR1 is LGHNA and CDR2 is YSLEER. V shed 0 bases, J shed 2 bases, and the junction held 7 bases outside the gene matches. The CDR3 nucleotides are TGCGCCAGCAGCCAAGATCGGGGAGCGGGGCCCTACGAGCAGTACTTC. Translation: CASSQDRGAGPYEQYF.

This clonotype has at least ten counts. This chain links TRBV5-1 with TRBJ1-2; 10 bases are a match to TRBD1. CDR1 is SGHRS and CDR2 is YFSETQ in the germline V gene. V gave up 0 bases and J gave up 4 bases; unmatched junction bases: 6. The CDR3 extends over 16 amino acids. The CDR3 sequence: CASSLETGGGAYGYTF. In nucleotides, the CDR3 is TGCGCCAGCAGCTTGGAGACAGGGGGCGGCGCCTATGGCTACACCTTC.

This chain connects TRBV20-1 to TRBJ2-2, with D uncertain. This CDR3 comprises 14 residues. The V end lost 3 bases, the J end lost 4 bases, and 12 bases lay between the germline ends. Germline V gives CDR1 DFQATT, CDR2 SNEGSKA (reference sequence). Here the CDR3 DNA reads TGCAGTGCTAGTGATTGGCGGAGCACCGGGGAGCTGTTTTTT. This encodes CSASDWRSTGELFF.

The chain couples TRBV6-2 or TRBV6-3 to TRBJ2-7; TRBD2 agrees at 7 bases. The trim removed 7 bases at V and 2 bases at J, leaving 14 bases unmatched. The germline gives CDR1 MNHEY, CDR2 SVGEGT. CDR3 size: 16 residues. CDR3 coding DNA: TGTGCCAGCATTCTTAATAGCGGGTCGGGAACCTACGAGCAGTACTTC. This encodes CASILNSGSGTYEQYF.

The chain has TRBV5-1 and TRBJ2-3, with D uncertain. Germline V CDR1 and CDR2: SGHRS, YFSETQ. The V and J ends lost 4 bases and 2 bases respectively, with 14 bases between them. CDR3 length: 15 amino acids. The CDR3 loop reads CASSVVALNTDTQYF. The CDR3 nucleotides are TGCGCCAGCAGCGTAGTAGCCCTAAACACAGATACGCAGTATTTT.

In the case of this clonotype: One base away lies a much larger clone, so this may be a sequencing read error. The chain has TRBV7-2 and TRBJ1-1; 7 positions match TRBD1. This CDR3 spans 11 amino acids. Germline V lookup: CDR1 SGHTA, CDR2 FQGNSA. Here the CDR3 reads CASSTSDRALF. The DNA of the CDR3 is TGTGCCAGCAGCACGAGTGACAGGGCCCTCTTT.

This clonotype was observed a handful of times. The chain links TRBV12-3 or TRBV12-4 to TRBJ2-1; 10 bases agree with TRBD1. Trimming at V came to 1 base and at J to 9 bases, leaving 15 bases not matched to a gene. The CDR3 spans 18 residues. CDR3 amino acids: CASSLGRQGATPWSEQFF. The CDR3 DNA reads TGTGCCAGCAGTTTAGGGAGACAGGGGGCGACCCCGTGGTCTGAGCAGTTCTTC.

This chain connects TRBV27 to TRBJ2-3; D not certain. V lost 3 bases and J lost 8, with 15 bases in between. This CDR3 region has 14 residues. CDR1 and CDR2 from the germline V gene are MNHEY and SMNVEV (reference sequence). The CDR3 DNA follows: TGTGCCAGCAGTTTTGGCCCAGCATCAGCTACGCAGTATTTT. It encodes CASSFGPASATQYF.

This clonotype was detected ten times or more. This chain uses TRBV6-2 or TRBV6-3 with TRBJ2-5, with D perhaps TRBD2 (5 bases). This CDR3 spans 14 amino acids. Germline V gives CDR1 MNHEY, CDR2 SVGEGT. V dropped 5 bases and J dropped 2 bases, with 12 bases sitting between them. In nucleotides, the CDR3 is TGTGCCAGCAGTCCCACGACGGGGCAAGAGACCCAGTACTTC. Its protein is CASSPTTGQETQYF.

The V gene is TRBV29-1, the J gene TRBJ1-3, with TRBD1 matching 10 bases. Per the germline V gene, CDR1 is SQVTM and CDR2 is ANQGSEA. The CDR3 loop spans 15 amino acids. J gave up 4 bases and V 4 bases, and 7 bases lay outside the gene matches. This CDR3 is CSVVHPGQGGNTIYF. The DNA for the CDR3 is TGCAGCGTTGTTCATCCGGGACAGGGGGGAAACACCATATATTTT.

For this clonotype: A much larger clone sits a single nucleotide away, making a read error possible. The gene calls are TRBV28 and TRBJ1-5; no clear D. Germline CDR1 reads MDHEN; CDR2 reads SYDVKM. The CDR3 has 17 amino acids. CDR3 residues: CVSSLLLPDNSNQPQHF. CDR3 DNA: TGTGTCAGCAGCCTCCTCCTTCCGGATAATAGCAATCAGCCCCAGCATTTT.

This clonotype was picked up a small number of times. The rearrangement links TRBV5-4 to TRBJ2-3; 9 nucleotides agree with TRBD2. The CDR3 runs 14 residues. Germline V lookup: CDR1 SGHNT, CDR2 YYREEE (reference sequence). V lost 6 bases to trimming and J lost 4 bases; unmatched junction nucleotides: 6. CDR3 DNA sequence: TGTGCCAGCACCCCGGGACTAGCCTCAGATACGCAGTATTTT. Its translation is CASTPGLASDTQYF.

Remarks on this clonotype: A read error may be the cause here, since a much bigger clone is one base away. V and J are TRBV7-9 and TRBJ2-2; 10 bases align to TRBD1. V lost 5 bases, J lost 5 bases, and 8 bases stayed unmatched. The CDR3 loop spans 16 amino acids. Germline CDR1 is SEHNR and CDR2 is FQNEAQ (reference sequence). The CDR3 here is CASSHTGTGVTGELFF. CDR3 coding DNA: TGTGCCAGCAGCCACACCGGGACAGGGGTGACCGGGGAGCTGTTTTTT.

This clonotype was counted only a few times. The CDR3: CASSPIVLSWGQGDDTEAFF. The CDR3 region has the DNA TGTGCCAGCTCACCAATCGTCTTGTCGTGGGGACAGGGGGACGACACTGAAGCTTTCTTT. The chain employs TRBV18 and TRBJ1-1; TRBD1 agrees at 11 bases. The CDR3 is made up of 20 amino acids. V lost 2 bases to trimming and J lost 3 bases; unmatched junction nucleotides: 17. Germline CDR1 reads KGHSH; CDR2 reads LQKENI.

This clonotype showed up many times. The chain combines TRBV2 with TRBJ2-5; the D is unclear. CDR1 SNHLY and CDR2 FYNNEI come from the germline V gene. The CDR3 extends over 15 amino acids. Trimming shortened V by 4 bases and J by 0 bases, and 12 bases separated the two germline ends. The CDR3, as DNA: TGTGCCAGCAGTGTTATTATGGGGAACCAAGAGACCCAGTACTTC. Its protein product is CASSVIMGNQETQYF.

In its sample, this clonotype was seen once. Germline and junction disagree at one end, which may indicate a read error. The CDR3 region has the DNA TGCAGTGCTATGCCCCACGCAGGGGAATCTCTCTACGAGCAGTGCTTC. Its protein product is CSAMPHAGESLYEQCF. V gene TRBV20-1 combines with J gene TRBJ2-7, with TRBD1 as a possible D gene (6 bases). Per germline, CDR1 DFQATT and CDR2 SNEGSKA (reference sequence). The CDR3 runs 16 residues.

The chain carries TRBV6-6 and TRBJ2-7; TRBD1 matches at 10 bases. Unmatched junction bases numbered 5, after V lost 2 bases and J lost 4 bases. Germline loops: CDR1 MNHNY, CDR2 SVGAGI (reference sequence). The CDR3 length is 15 residues. The CDR3 coding sequence is TGTGCCAGCAGTTACCCGACAGGGGGCATTTACGAGCAGTACTTC. It specifies CASSYPTGGIYEQYF.

This clonotype has at least ten counts. V is TRBV9 and J is TRBJ2-5, with unresolved D. The length of the CDR3 is 14 residues. Looked up from germline, CDR1 is SGDLS and CDR2 is YYNGEE. Trimming removed 0 bases from V and 1 base from J, with 7 bases in between. This CDR3 is CASSVGGSQETQYF. The CDR3 coding sequence is TGTGCCAGCAGCGTAGGGGGTTCCCAAGAGACCCAGTACTTC.

There are many counts of this clonotype. This rearrangement joins TRBV4-1 to TRBJ2-5, with TRBD1 as a possible D gene (5 bases). V lost 1 base to trimming and J lost 1 base, with 10 bases between them. The CDR3 spans 15 residues. CDR1 and CDR2 from the germline V gene are MGHRA and YSYEKL. The DNA for the CDR3 is TGCGCCAGCAGCCAAGCTCCAGACAGCCAAGAGACCCAGTACTTC. It codes for CASSQAPDSQETQYF.

This clonotype was seen repeatedly, ten times or more. The rearrangement joins TRBV3-1 to TRBJ1-6; D unclear. Germline V gene sequence: CDR1 LGHDT, CDR2 YNNKEL (reference sequence). Trimming removed 3 bases at V and 6 bases at J, with 0 bases between. The CDR3 is 11 amino acids. In DNA form, the CDR3 reads TGTGCCAGCAGCCATAATTCACCCCTCCACTTT. Translating it yields CASSHNSPLHF.

This clonotype was counted a few times. The V gene is TRBV30, the J gene TRBJ2-5; 10 nucleotides match TRBD2. With V trimmed by 4 bases and J by 5 bases, 10 bases remained unmatched. The CDR3 runs 15 residues. Germline lookup yields CDR1 GTSNPN and CDR2 SVGIG (reference sequence). The CDR3 DNA is TGTGCCTGGATCAGGACTAGCGGCTTATCTGAGACCCAGTACTTC. This codes for CAWIRTSGLSETQYF.

This clonotype was found a few times. This rearrangement joins TRBV10-3 to TRBJ1-2, with D possibly being TRBD1 (5 bases). V was cut by 6 bases and J by 4 bases, with 6 bases left in between. The CDR3 length is 11 residues. In germline, CDR1 is ENHRY, CDR2 SYGVKD. The CDR3 spells CAISDSYGYTF. The CDR3 DNA sequence: TGTGCCATCAGCGACAGCTATGGCTACACCTTC.

In regard to this clonotype: The junction departs from germline at one end; a sequencing error may be responsible. The chain employs TRBV27 and TRBJ2-7; 12 bases fit TRBD1. The CDR3 totals 17 residues. The V gene's germline CDR1 is MNHEY and CDR2 SMNVEV (reference sequence). The CDR3 nucleotides read TGTCCCAGCAGCCCACAGGGACAGGGGGCTAGCTCCTACGAGCAGTACTTC. Encoded protein: CPSSPQGQGASSYEQYF.